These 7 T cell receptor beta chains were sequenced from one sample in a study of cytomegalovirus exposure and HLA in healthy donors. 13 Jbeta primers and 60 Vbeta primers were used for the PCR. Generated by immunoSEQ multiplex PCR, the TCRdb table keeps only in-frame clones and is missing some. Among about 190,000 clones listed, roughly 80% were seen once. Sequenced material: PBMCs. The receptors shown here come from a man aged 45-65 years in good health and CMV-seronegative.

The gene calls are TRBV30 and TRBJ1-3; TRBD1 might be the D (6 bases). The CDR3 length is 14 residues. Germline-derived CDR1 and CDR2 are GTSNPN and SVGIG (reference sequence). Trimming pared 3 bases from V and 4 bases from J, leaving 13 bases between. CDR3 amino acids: CAWRWGQVGNTIYF. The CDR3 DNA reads TGTGCCTGGAGGTGGGGGCAGGTCGGAAACACCATATATTTT.

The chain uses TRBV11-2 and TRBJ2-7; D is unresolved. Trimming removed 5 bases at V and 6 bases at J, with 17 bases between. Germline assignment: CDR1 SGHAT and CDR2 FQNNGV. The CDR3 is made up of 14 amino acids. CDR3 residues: CASSNTAGSFEQYF. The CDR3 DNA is TGTGCCAGCAGCAACACAGCTGGCAGTTTCGAGCAGTACTTC.

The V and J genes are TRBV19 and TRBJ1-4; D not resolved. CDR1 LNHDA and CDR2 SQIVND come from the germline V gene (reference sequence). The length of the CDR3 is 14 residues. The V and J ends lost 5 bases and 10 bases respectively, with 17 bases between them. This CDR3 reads CASSSSGVLGKLFF. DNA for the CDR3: TGTGCCAGTAGTTCAAGCGGTGTTTTGGGAAAACTGTTTTTT.

The CDR3 bases are TGTGCCAGCACCCTTGACAAAGCCTACGAGCAGTACTTC. It specifies CASTLDKAYEQYF. The rearrangement joins TRBV6-1 to TRBJ2-7; D not certain. Trimming took 7 bases from V and 2 from J, leaving 12 bases between them. Germline CDR1 reads MNHNS; CDR2 reads SASEGT. The CDR3 loop spans 13 amino acids.

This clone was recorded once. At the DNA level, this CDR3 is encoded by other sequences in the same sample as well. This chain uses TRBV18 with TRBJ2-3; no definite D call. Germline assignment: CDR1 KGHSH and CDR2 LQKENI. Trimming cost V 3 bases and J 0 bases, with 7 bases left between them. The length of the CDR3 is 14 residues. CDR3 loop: CASSPLASTDTQYF. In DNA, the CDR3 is TGTGCCAGCTCACCCTTGGCTAGCACAGATACGCAGTATTTT.

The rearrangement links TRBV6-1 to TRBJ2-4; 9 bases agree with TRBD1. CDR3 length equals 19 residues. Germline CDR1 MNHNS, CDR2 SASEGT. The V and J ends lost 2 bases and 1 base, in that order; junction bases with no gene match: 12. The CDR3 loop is CASSETPGQGWAAKNIQYF. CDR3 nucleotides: TGTGCCAGCAGTGAAACACCGGGACAGGGATGGGCGGCCAAAAACATTCAGTACTTC.

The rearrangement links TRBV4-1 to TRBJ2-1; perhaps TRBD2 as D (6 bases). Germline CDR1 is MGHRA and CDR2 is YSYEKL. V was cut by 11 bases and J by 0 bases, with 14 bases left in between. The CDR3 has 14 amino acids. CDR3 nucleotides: TGCGCCTCGACGCCCGGGAGCTCCTACAATGAGCAGTTCTTC. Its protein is CASTPGSSYNEQFF.